This note documents a single T cell receptor beta chain sequence. Its cognate antigen has yet to be identified. No much larger clonotype is one base removed from it; base qualities were not supplied. This sample was taken from a study of T cell responses to AZD1222 COVID-19 vaccine (dated by TCRdb to the early 2020s). Background for the entire study: TCR sequencing was performed for 230 to 250 trial participants, of whom around 200 were given two doses of AZD1222 and around 25 were given two doses of MenACWY control vaccine. Trial participants were enrolled into age subgroups of 18-55, 56-69 and 70-plus years, which contained about 150, 27 and 61 TCR-sequenced participants, respectively. Results the study describes overall, beyond this receptor: Conclusions about previously exposed vaccinees are limited because only five to seven AZD1222 recipients were SARS-CoV-2 seropositive at baseline. No day 14 peak-response samples were available, so repertoires were characterized only after the peak T cell response. Participants were mostly white British and included more females than males, and it was suggested by the authors that clonal diversity may have been underestimated. Vaccine-associated CD4 TCRs spanned the whole spike protein, with dominant responses in regions 160-218 and 743-854. Spike-specific TCR breadth and depth rose significantly after two AZD1222 doses compared with day 0 and with MenACWY recipients. The 56-69-year group was small, and its depth increase did not reach significance, likely because of low power. Reportedly, almost half of the unique spike-specific TCRs recognized epitopes lying outside the regions that are mutated in the B.1.351 and B.1.1.7 variants.

The CDR3 regions of human TCRbeta chains were subjected to immunosequencing. In the authors' own workflow: TCRs in the repertoires were compared against a reference library of SARS-CoV-2-specific TCRs that had been generated with the MIRA antigen-specificity platform. Breadth was defined as the fraction of unique TCRs that were SARS-CoV-2-associated. Depth was defined as the fraction of total T cells that were SARS-CoV-2-associated. Using the MIRA data, each spike-specific TCR was assigned both to the spike region to which the TCR was reactive and to a CD4 or CD8 class. Log10-transformed breadth and depth values were compared by one-way ANOVA with Sidak's multiple comparisons tests. What TCRdb holds here is the immuneACCESS table cut down to in-frame rearrangements. Part of the clones is not present; checked against another copy, under half of the missing clones reflect an unresolved V gene, and the others are unexplained. V, J and clone size are those of that table, while D and trimming were read from the DNA. Counted in this sample were about 160,000 clones; approximately 90% of them appeared once. Roughly 3.8% of the sample lies in the top ten.

Looking up the germline V gene yields CDR1 SGHVS and CDR2 FQNEAQ. The junction carries 20 bases between V and J, which are trimmed by 5 bases and 6 bases respectively. The CDR3, from cysteine to phenylalanine, totals 17 residues. The CDR3 DNA has 51 bases and is translated from base 1. Sample time point, as interpreted from the label and publication: about 28 days (+/-7) after the second vaccine dose. Because spike-specific TCR depth and breadth did not differ between the two schedules, AZD1222 recipients who got a second dose at roughly 4 weeks were pooled with those who got a second dose at roughly 12 weeks. Samples from vaccinated people were obtained from the UK trials COV001 and COV002, which included a single-blind randomized controlled phase 2/3 trial of AZD1222 (ChAdOx1 nCoV-19) in healthy adults. Trial participant PBMC samples were collected at day 0 and day 28 after the second dose for TCRbeta chain sequencing.

This TCR came from an adult who received the AZD1222 COVID-19 vaccine. The sequencing here drew on peripheral blood, taken 28 days after the second AZD1222 dose. The V gene is TRBV7-8 and the J gene is TRBJ1-6, with a tentative D gene TRBD1 over 5 matching bases. The nucleotides are TGTGCCAGCAGCCAAATTTCAACAGGTTTGACTAATTCACCCCTCCACTTT. The translation is CASSQISTGLTNSPLHF.